This T cell receptor beta chain was identified in a study of shared clonotypes between healthy human individuals. Study context: Every donor yielded three CD4 naive, three CD4 memory, two CD8 naive and one CD8 memory plate. Study-wide findings and caveats: At large depth, rarefaction still showed sorted-subset sequencing to be incomplete. Across subsets, estimated richness was generally greater for naive than for memory populations.

Cells designated naive CD8 were CD45RO-negative and were positively selected for CCR7, with terminally differentiated effector memory CD45RA+ cells excluded. Adult Caucasians living in Nashville, Tennessee made up all of the donors. V shed 2 bases, J shed 3 bases, and the junction held 1 base outside the gene matches. From germline, CDR1 is SGHRS and CDR2 YFSETQ. This CDR3 contains 14 residues. The protocol was immunoSEQ multiplex PCR, while the TCRdb copy is restricted to in-frame clones and leaves out a portion. The sample has some 2 million clones; about 95% are singletons. To note about this clone: Antigen: not known.

The chain joins TRBV5-1 to TRBJ1-2; 10 bases fit TRBD1. The sample consisted of naive CD8+ T cells sorted from blood. The receptor was derived from a man aged 18 to 30 in good health. CDR3: CASSFGTGDYGYTF. DNA of the CDR3: TGCGCCAGCAGCTTTGGGACAGGGGACTATGGCTACACCTTC.